Described below is a single T cell receptor (beta chain) sequence and its context. This sample was included in a study of control samples from healthy donors and cancer patients. The germline gives CDR1 SGDLS, CDR2 YYNGEE. Trimming shortened V by 1 base and J by 3 bases, and 15 bases separated the two germline ends. The CDR3 is made up of 16 amino acids. TCRdb's table, derived via immunoSEQ multiplex PCR, lists solely in-frame clones and lacks some. The sample holds 100,000 to 150,000 clones, over 85% seen once. This receptor was identified in a man aged 50-59 years with head and neck cancer. J is TRBJ2-3 and V is TRBV9; maybe TRBD1 (7 bases). Sequenced sample: PBMCs. The CDR3 sequence: CASSVMEGARTDTQYF. The CDR3 DNA is TGTGCCAGCAGCGTAATGGAGGGGGCTAGGACAGATACGCAGTATTTT.